These 20 T cell receptor beta chains were sequenced from one sample in a study of T cells expressing NK-cell markers. Following a re-call of the 5' RACE reads, TCRdb has one entry per CDR3 protein and lacks DNA. The sample has around 470,000 distinct CDR3 sequences. The sequenced sample consisted of blood T cells: a sorted CD56 or NKG2C T cell subset, CD4+ or CD8+ T cells, or bulk PBMC T cells (not recorded which). These receptors all come from a woman between 45 and 65 years old in good health.

The V and J genes are TRBV5-5 and TRBJ1-1. Looked up from germline, CDR1 is SGHKS and CDR2 is YYEKEE (reference sequence). The CDR3 covers 13 residues. The CDR3 here is CASSLEWPLEAFF. Variable domain in full (rest from reference TRBV5-5 and TRBJ1-1): DAGVTQSPTHLIKTRGQQVTLRCSPISGHKSVSWYQQVLGQGPQFIFQYYEKEERGRGNFPDRFSARQFPNYSSELNVNALLLGDSALYLCASSLEWPLEAFFGQGTRLTVV.

V gene TRBV5-6 combines with J gene TRBJ2-1; TCRdb proposes TRBD2, but this gene call is untestable without DNA. The CDR3 spans 16 residues. Germline V CDR1 and CDR2: SGHDT, YYEEEE. CDR3 residues: CASSHGAGDGSNEQFF.

The rearrangement links TRBV5-1 to TRBJ2-3; checking the TCRdb D call of TRBD2 is not possible without DNA. This CDR3 region has 16 residues. Germline CDR1 is SGHRS and CDR2 is YFSETQ. CDR3 sequence: CASSLDLAGGTDTQYF. The full variable domain, its missing parts supplied by reference TRBV5-1 and TRBJ2-3, is KAGVTQTPRYLIKTRGQQVTLSCSPISGHRSVSWYQQTPGQGLQFLFEYFSETQRNKGNFPGRFSGRQFSNSRSEMNVSTLELGDSALYLCASSLDLAGGTDTQYFGPGTRLTVL.

The rearrangement uses TRBV6-1 and TRBJ1-1; TCRdb's D call of TRBD1 is untestable without DNA. The CDR3 is 13 amino acids. Germline CDR1 and CDR2: MNHNS and SASEGT. CDR3: CASRGTGLLGAFF.

V is TRBV29-1 and J is TRBJ2-3; TCRdb selects TRBD2, and the lack of DNA leaves this call unchecked. CDR1 is SQVTM, CDR2 ANQGSEA, per germline. The CDR3 is made up of 14 amino acids. Here the CDR3 reads CSVDFAGGTHTQYF.

The rearrangement uses TRBV20-1 and TRBJ2-4; TCRdb's D call, TRBD1, is unchecked because there is no DNA. Germline V gives CDR1 DFQATT, CDR2 SNEGSKA (reference sequence). The CDR3 is 15 residues long. The CDR3 sequence is CSASGTGGALDIQYF.

This rearrangement joins TRBV28 to TRBJ2-1; absent DNA, TCRdb's TRBD2 call cannot be checked. CDR1 and CDR2 (germline): MDHEN, SYDVKM. This CDR3 has 13 residues. The CDR3 spells CASRLGMNNEQFF.

V usage is TRBV5-5 and J usage is TRBJ2-4; with no DNA, the TCRdb D assignment of TRBD1 cannot be verified. This CDR3 region has 19 residues. Germline V gene data show CDR1 as SGHKS and CDR2 as YYEKEE (reference sequence). The CDR3 loop reads CASSLGSPPGRLAKNIQYF.

The CDR3 sequence is CASTSTGGENTIYF. The V gene is TRBV12-3 or TRBV12-4, the J gene TRBJ1-3; absent DNA, TCRdb's TRBD1 call cannot be checked. The CDR3 extends over 14 amino acids.

This sequence joins TRBV29-1 and TRBJ1-1; without DNA, the TCRdb call of TRBD1 cannot be checked. This CDR3 spans 12 amino acids. Germline CDR1 reads SQVTM; CDR2 reads ANQGSEA. Here the CDR3 reads CSVSTDRAKAFF.

This chain links TRBV2 with TRBJ2-1; as DNA is missing, the TRBD2 call by TCRdb cannot be tested. The germline V gene encodes CDR1 SNHLY and CDR2 FYNNEI. There are 16 residues in the CDR3. The CDR3 reads CASSAILAGGYNEQFF.

The chain recombines TRBV5-1 with TRBJ2-1; checking the TCRdb D call of TRBD2 is not possible without DNA. Germline V lookup: CDR1 SGHRS, CDR2 YFSETQ. The CDR3 covers 15 residues. CDR3 sequence: CASAVAGERHNEQFF.

CDR3 in amino acids: CATLVGRAVNEQFF. The rearrangement links TRBV2 to TRBJ2-1; the D call from TCRdb, TRBD2, cannot be confirmed without DNA. The CDR3 extends over 14 amino acids. Germline lookup yields CDR1 SNHLY and CDR2 FYNNEI.

The gene calls are TRBV29-1 and TRBJ2-3; checking the TCRdb D call of TRBD2 is not possible without DNA. Germline loops: CDR1 SQVTM, CDR2 ANQGSEA. This CDR3 has 14 residues. The CDR3 here is CSARTTQYTDTQYF.

The gene calls are TRBV5-1 and TRBJ2-4; the TRBD2 assignment by TCRdb is unverifiable without DNA. This CDR3 comprises 19 residues. Germline V gene lookup returns CDR1 SGHRS and CDR2 YFSETQ. The CDR3 region is CASSLVLAGDGQAKNIQYF.

V is TRBV4-1 and J is TRBJ1-2; the TCRdb call, TRBD1, lacks DNA for checking. CDR1 and CDR2 from the germline V gene are MGHRA and YSYEKL. There are 13 residues in the CDR3. CDR3 residues: CASSLQDFYGYTF.

The chain carries TRBV7-2 and TRBJ1-6. The germline V gene has CDR1 SGHTA and CDR2 FQGNSA. CDR3 length: 17 amino acids. The CDR3: CASSLGQLSLYNSPLHF.

The chain recombines TRBV7-2 with TRBJ2-3; the TCRdb D gene call, TRBD2, has no DNA to confirm it. This CDR3 spans 15 amino acids. Germline CDR1 and CDR2: SGHTA and FQGNSA. The CDR3 sequence is CASRIIAGVTDTQYF.

V usage is TRBV20-1 and J usage is TRBJ2-5; TCRdb's D call of TRBD2 is untestable without DNA. Germline CDR1 reads DFQATT; CDR2 reads SNEGSKA (reference sequence). The CDR3 covers 17 residues. CDR3 residues: CSARFPRIAGVVETQYF.

The rearrangement uses TRBV29-1 and TRBJ2-1; with no DNA, the TCRdb D assignment of TRBD2 cannot be verified. Germline V CDR1 and CDR2: SQVTM, ANQGSEA. The CDR3 has 14 amino acids. The CDR3 sequence is CSVDKLAGHREQFF.